Listed below are T cell receptor beta chains from one sample, sequenced in a study of Graves' ophthalmopathy and Graves' hyperthyroidism. TCRdb reanalysed the multiplex PCR reads using MiXCR and keeps one entry per CDR3 protein. The sample records under 800,000 distinct CDR3 sequences, about a fifth being singletons. The specimen sequenced was peripheral blood. The receptors originated from a woman aged 18-35 years with stable Graves' hyperthyroidism. Some clones in this sample may be carry-over from other donors' samples. CDR3s include the opening cysteine and the closing phenylalanine or tryptophan. A D gene is named only where the DNA matches it firmly. Size is stated for part of the rows, as once, few or many counts, or as a class when the clone is expanded.

v_gene	j_gene	d_gene	abundance	CDR3nt	CDR3aa
TRBV9	TRBJ1-3	-	-	TGTGCCAGCAGCGTAAACCCCTCTGGAAACACCATATATTTT	CASSVNPSGNTIYF
TRBV28	TRBJ2-7	TRBD2	few	TGTGCCAGCAGACTAGCGGGGCTGCCCTACGAGCAGTACTTC	CASRLAGLPYEQYF
TRBV7-9	TRBJ2-4	TRBD1	-	TGTGCCAGCAGCTTAGGAGGGGGCGCTCCCAAAAACATTCAGTACTTC	CASSLGGGAPKNIQYF
TRBV2	TRBJ2-5	-	many	TGTGCCAGCATGCAGGGCCGCACCCAAGAGACCCAGTACTTC	CASMQGRTQETQYF
TRBV28	TRBJ2-7	-	many	TGTGCCAGCAGTGGGGGTCTGGGCTACGAGCAGTACTTC	CASSGGLGYEQYF
TRBV6-5	TRBJ2-5	TRBD1	many	TGTGCCAGCAGTTACTCACCGACAGGGGGCATGGAGACCCAGTACTTC	CASSYSPTGGMETQYF
TRBV28	TRBJ2-5	TRBD2	-	TGTGCCAGCAGTTTATGGGAACTAGCGGGAGTAGAGACCCAGTACTTC	CASSLWELAGVETQYF
TRBV12-3/TRBV12-4	TRBJ1-5	TRBD1	many	TGTGCCAGCAAGGGTCGGGACAGACCCCATCAGCCCCAGCATTTT	CASKGRDRPHQPQHF
TRBV6-4	TRBJ1-1	-	many	TGTGCCAGCAGTGACTCCTGGGACAACGCCATGAACACTGAAGCTTTCTTT	CASSDSWDNAMNTEAFF
TRBV4-2	TRBJ2-2	-	many	TGTGCCAGCAGCCAGGCCTTTGGGAGGACCGGGGAGCTGTTTTTT	CASSQAFGRTGELFF
TRBV5-6	TRBJ2-7	TRBD1	many	TGTGCCACAGGGGGTGCGGAACAGGGCGCGAACTACGAGCAGTACTTC	CATGGAEQGANYEQYF
TRBV9	TRBJ2-5	-	-	TGTGCCAGCAGCGTAGATGGACAGCCACAAGAGACCCAGTACTTC	CASSVDGQPQETQYF
TRBV5-1	TRBJ2-7	TRBD1	few	TGCGCCAGCAGCATACTACGGACAGGAGCACTACGAGGGCAGGAGCACTACGAGCAGTACTTC	CASSILRTGALRGQEHYEQYF
TRBV27	TRBJ1-2	-	many	TGTGCCAGCACTCCCCTCGCGGGGTATGGCTACACCTTC	CASTPLAGYGYTF
TRBV6-2/TRBV6-3	TRBJ2-4	TRBD1	many	TGTGCCAGCAGGGACAGGGCGGGAGCCAAAAACATTCAGTACTTC	CASRDRAGAKNIQYF
TRBV6-5	TRBJ1-5	-	many	TGTGCCAGCACCAAGGGGGTGGGTAGCAATCAGCCCCAGCATTTT	CASTKGVGSNQPQHF
TRBV12-5	TRBJ2-7	-	-	TGTGCTAGTGGTTTCCCCTCCTACGAGCAGTACTTC	CASGFPSYEQYF
TRBV2	TRBJ1-2	TRBD1	-	TGTGCCAGCAGTTATTACAGGGGCGACTATGGCTACACCTTC	CASSYYRGDYGYTF
TRBV2	TRBJ1-2	TRBD1	many	TGTGCCAGCAGTGGAATCAAGGGGGCGAACTATGGCTACACCTTC	CASSGIKGANYGYTF
TRBV6-1	TRBJ2-7	-	many	TGTGCCAGCAGTGAAAAGCTCTTGGAGCAGTACTTC	CASSEKLLEQYF
TRBV6-1	TRBJ2-5	-	many	TGTGCCAGCAGCACGGTGGCGTTGGAGACCCAGTACTTC	CASSTVALETQYF
TRBV5-8	TRBJ1-5	TRBD1	-	TGTGCCAGCAGCTCGGACAGGGCCCATCGAACCCAGCATTTT	CASSSDRAHRTQHF
TRBV5-1	TRBJ2-5	-	many	TGCGCCAGCAGCCCGGACGCGGCCTCCGGATGGGAGACCCAGTACTTC	CASSPDAASGWETQYF
TRBV7-8	TRBJ2-7	TRBD2	-	TGTGCCAGCAGCAAGGCTGGTTCCGGGGGGTACGAGCAGTACTTC	CASSKAGSGGYEQYF
TRBV9	TRBJ2-5	TRBD2	few	TGTGGCAGCAGCGAGCGGGGGGTGTATCGGGAGACCCAGTACTTC	CGSSERGVYRETQYF
TRBV6-1	TRBJ1-1	-	many	TGTGCCAGCAGAGCAAGAGACACCGCCCGTGAAGCTTTCTTT	CASRARDTAREAFF
TRBV10-3	TRBJ2-7	TRBD2	many	TGTGCCATCAGTTCTCCTGGACTAGCCGGCGAGCAGTACTTC	CAISSPGLAGEQYF
TRBV6-1	TRBJ1-2	-	many	TGTGCCAGCAGTGAAACTACAGGTCACTATGGCTACACCTTC	CASSETTGHYGYTF
TRBV2	TRBJ2-7	-	many	TGTGCCAGCAGACCCCTCCTTGGTTACGAGCAGTACTTC	CASRPLLGYEQYF
TRBV12-3/TRBV12-4	TRBJ1-5	-	many	TGTGCCAGCAGTTCAGGGGACTATAGCAATCAGCCCCAGCATTTT	CASSSGDYSNQPQHF
TRBV5-5	TRBJ2-7	-	many	TGTGCCAGCAGCCCGGACAGAAGAGCCTACGAGCAGTACTTC	CASSPDRRAYEQYF
TRBV6-5	TRBJ1-1	TRBD1	-	TGTGCCAGCATTATGCGACAGGGGGGGAACACTGAAGCTTTCTTT	CASIMRQGGNTEAFF